This T cell receptor beta chain was recovered during a study of beta chain features in type 1 diabetes (dated by TCRdb to about 2018). At the level of the whole study: No differences in mean age, gender distribution, total cell number or subset yield were found between patients and healthy donors. A total of around 110,000,000 sorted cells were examined across all samples, and RNA yield correlated strongly with the number of cells per subset. The study compared the TCRB repertoires of sorted circulating CD4+ T cell subsets in recently diagnosed type 1 diabetes patients with those in matched healthy donors. Naive and central memory subsets were obtained from all 28 donors, but regulatory and stem cell-like memory subsets were isolated from only 8 patients and roughly 8 healthy donors.

Summary of the overall study and its limitations: A moderate but significant shortening of TCRB CDR3 length was observed in type 1 diabetes patients in all four CD4+ subsets. Shorter templates might be favored by PCR, yet because patient and control samples were amplified and corrected together, any such skew would affect both groups equally. Naive, central memory and regulatory TCRB repertoires appeared to be more alike among patients than among healthy donors. Because cDNA was sequenced instead of genomic DNA, highly expressing activated cells could be over-represented, though the groups showed no difference in activation or CD3 levels. Only small numbers of individuals were included in the HLA sub-analyses, which left unresolved whether HLA type had any influence on TCRB rearrangement. Fewer insertions and more nucleotide deletions at VDJ recombination sites were observed in patients with type 1 diabetes, implying thymic rearrangement abnormalities.

The High Capacity cDNA Reverse Transcription Kit was used to reverse transcribe all of the isolated RNA, meaning that expressed TCRB transcripts were what got sequenced. Deep immunoSEQ sequencing was performed on naive, central memory and regulatory T cell samples, with an average of roughly 3.5 million total reads per sample. Sorted cells were lysed in RLT buffer, and RNA was extracted using DNase-treated RNeasy Micro or Mini kits according to cell number. Each cell subset was processed separately to prevent cross-contamination, with patient and healthy donor samples processed together. The immunoSEQ multiplex PCR was used to amplify TCRB sequences from cDNA, yielding 87-bp fragments that span the CDR3 region. Amplicons were sequenced on the Illumina HiSeq platform. As for the authors' bioinformatics: PCR bias was computationally corrected using synthetic template baselines, reads within Hamming distance 2 were collapsed, and singletons that could not be merged were discarded. By aligning reads against IMGT, V, D and J genes, CDR3 length, and insertions or deletions at six rearrangement sites were assigned. Within each subset, clonotype counts were normalized to sorted cell number, after which true diversity and Gini coefficients were computed with the tcR R package. Repertoire sharing was quantified using the overlap coefficient calculated on TCRB nucleotide sequences. Out-of-frame TCRB sequences from naive cells were analyzed as a proxy for the pre-selection repertoire. In its TCRdb copy, this immuneACCESS table keeps in-frame sequences only and misses some clones. Where compared with another copy, unresolved V genes explain less than half of these, and the others have no known cause. D and trimming come from the DNA, and the V and J calls and clone size come from that table. This sample has 850,000 to 900,000 clones in its table, and roughly 17% of those were observed once. Of the sample, around 0.02% is held by the ten largest clones.

Each donor gave one peripheral blood draw, approximately 120 mL on average, collected into heparinised tubes. Naive, central memory, regulatory and stem cell-like memory CD4+ T cells were sorted on a BD FACSAria II using a panel including CD45RO, CCR7, CD25, CD127, CD95 and CD27. Purity was above 95% for every sorted population. PBMCs were isolated right away by Lymphoprep density gradient centrifugation and were stained directly, without culture. So that batch effects would be minimized, each experiment stained and sorted samples in pairs, pairing one healthy donor with one patient. From its cysteine to its phenylalanine, the CDR3 spans 13 amino acids. The retained sequence is limited to the CDR3, 39 bases, with the frame set at the first base. A distance of 8 bases separates the germline ends of V and J, which lose 8 bases and 0 bases respectively. In the germline V gene, CDR1 corresponds to MDHEN and CDR2 to SYDVKM.

As regards this clone: Its antigen is currently not known. Base qualities are missing; no much larger clone stands one base away.

Sequenced: naive CD4+ T cells from blood. The cell subset or site label for this specimen denotes: true naive CD4+ T cells. The sequence came from a woman aged 18-29 years in good health. The sequence links TRBV28 to TRBJ1-5, with no D gene named confidently. The DNA is as follows: TGTGCCAGCGGAGATTATAGCAATCAGCCCCAGCATTTT. This sequence encodes CASGDYSNQPQHF.